Shown below are 21 T cell receptor beta chains from a single sample sequenced in a study of read filtering for tumor transcriptome and immune sequencing. From 300 to 450 ng of RNA, a library with molecular barcoded alpha/delta and beta/gamma adaptors was made. Each CDR3 protein is one row after TCRdb ran MiXCR on the reads. Here the sample spans over 55,000 distinct CDR3 sequences, about 15% being singletons. Sequenced sample: a population of CD138-negative cells sorted from bone marrow. Receptors were obtained from a donor at least 40 years old with multiple myeloma.

This clonotype came up many times. The V call is TRBV5-4, the J call TRBJ2-1, with 8 bases matching TRBD2. The length of the CDR3 is 17 residues. The junction had 8 bases not matched to a gene; V was cut back by 0 bases and J by 3 bases. The germline CDR1 and CDR2 sequences are SGHNT and YYREEE (reference sequence). The CDR3 region is CASSLGASGRYYNEQFF. The CDR3 DNA follows: TGTGCCAGCAGCTTGGGGGCTAGCGGGCGGTACTACAATGAGCAGTTCTTC. Full variable domain (missing parts from reference TRBV5-4 and TRBJ2-1): ETGVTQSPTHLIKTRGQQVTLRCSSQSGHNTVSWYQQALGQGPQFIFQYYREEENGRGNFPPRFSGLQFPNYSSELNVNALELDDSALYLCASSLGASGRYYNEQFFGPGTRLTVL.

The genes are TRBV12-3 or TRBV12-4 and TRBJ1-6; possible D gene TRBD1, 5 bases. The V end lost 3 bases, the J end lost 9 bases, and 18 bases lay between the germline ends. The length of the CDR3 is 16 residues. The CDR3 is CASSFERTRSPSPLHF. Written as DNA, the CDR3 is TGTGCCAGCAGTTTCGAGCGGACACGGTCCCCTTCACCCCTCCACTTT.

The CDR3 DNA sequence: TGTGCCAGTAACGACAGGACCCCCTACAATGAGCAGTTCTTC. Amino acids: CASNDRTPYNEQFF. The chain couples TRBV19 to TRBJ2-1; weak D call: TRBD1 (6 bases). The length of the CDR3 is 14 residues. V lost 7 bases and J lost 2, with 12 bases in between. Germline V lookup: CDR1 LNHDA, CDR2 SQIVND (reference sequence).

This clonotype occurred many times. Being one base from a much bigger clone, this may be a read error. The CDR3 bases are TGCAGCGGGGGCGGGAGCTCCTACAATGGGCAGTTCTTC. It translates to CSGGGSSYNGQFF. J is TRBJ2-1 and V is TRBV29-1, with 7 positions matching TRBD2. This CDR3 contains 13 residues. Germline V CDR1 and CDR2: SQVTM, ANQGSEA.

In its sample, this clonotype was seen many times. This chain joins TRBV20-1 and TRBJ2-7; unclear D gene. Trimming pared 5 bases from V and 5 bases from J, leaving 4 bases between. This CDR3 has 9 amino acids. Germline assignment: CDR1 DFQATT and CDR2 SNEGSKA (reference sequence). The CDR3 DNA sequence: TGCAGTGCTTTGCACGAGCAGTACTTC. It translates to CSALHEQYF.

This clonotype turned up a few times. The rearrangement links TRBV6-2 or TRBV6-3 to TRBJ1-3, with D possibly TRBD1 on 5 matching bases. The germline CDR1 and CDR2 sequences are MNHEY and SVGEGT. The CDR3 contains 14 residues. Trimming stripped 6 bases from V and 0 bases from J, with 9 bases between. The CDR3 is CASRMDNSGNTIYF. CDR3 DNA sequence: TGTGCCAGCAGAATGGACAACTCTGGAAACACCATATATTTT.

This clonotype was seen many times. The chain combines TRBV12-3 or TRBV12-4 with TRBJ2-2; TRBD2 matches at 8 bases. Losses at the gene ends were 5 bases for V and 3 bases for J; bases not matched to a gene: 5. CDR3 length: 15 amino acids. CDR3 amino acids: CASSPSGSHTGELFF. CDR3 in DNA: TGTGCCAGCAGTCCAAGCGGGAGTCACACCGGGGAGCTGTTTTTT.

A few counts support this clonotype. V gene TRBV9 combines with J gene TRBJ2-2; D is unresolved. Germline values: CDR1 SGDLS, CDR2 YYNGEE. The CDR3 has 15 residues. V lost 0 bases and J lost 4, with 10 bases in between. The CDR3 DNA follows: TGTGCCAGCAGCGTAGAAATGGGCGGCACCGGGGAGCTGTTTTTT. This codes for CASSVEMGGTGELFF.

The rearrangement links TRBV3-1 to TRBJ2-5, with D perhaps TRBD1 (6 bases). The germline CDR1 and CDR2 sequences are LGHDT and YNNKEL (reference sequence). The V gene lost 5 bases and the J gene lost 4 bases, with 23 bases spanning the gap. The CDR3 totals 17 residues. CDR3 loop: CASSTSPLAGVRETQYF. In nucleotides, the CDR3 is TGTGCCAGCAGCACCTCGCCGTTGGCAGGGGTGAGAGAGACCCAGTACTTC.

This clonotype was seen repeatedly, ten times or more. The rearrangement links TRBV6-5 to TRBJ2-5; D remains unclear. V gave up 0 bases and J gave up 2 bases, with 10 bases separating them. Germline CDR1 reads MNHEY; CDR2 reads SVGAGI. CDR3 length: 15 residues. The CDR3 DNA reads as TGTGCCAGCAGTTACTCTAGGCAGCCTCAAGAGACCCAGTACTTC. It codes for CASSYSRQPQETQYF.

The V gene is TRBV18, the J gene TRBJ2-5; D not certain. CDR3 length equals 13 residues. The germline gives CDR1 KGHSH, CDR2 LQKENI. Trimming removed 3 bases at V and 5 bases at J, with 10 bases between. The CDR3 coding sequence is TGTGCCAGCTCACCGGGGAACGGGGAGACCCAGTACTTC. Protein sequence: CASSPGNGETQYF.

This clonotype was detected many times. The chain carries TRBV12-3 or TRBV12-4 and TRBJ1-2, with 7 bases lining up with TRBD1. With V trimmed by 5 bases and J by 4 bases, 4 bases remained unmatched. This CDR3 comprises 13 residues. The CDR3 nucleotides read TGTGCCAGCAGTGTGGACAGGACCTATGGCTACACCTTC. It translates to CASSVDRTYGYTF.

This clonotype has at least ten counts. The chain recombines TRBV24-1 with TRBJ1-5, with TRBD1 identical over 7 bases. The CDR3 has 15 residues. V lost 4 bases, J lost 3 bases, and 5 bases stayed unmatched. Germline assignment: CDR1 KGHDR and CDR2 SFDVKD. This CDR3 reads CATSDPGQVNQPQHF. CDR3 bases: TGTGCCACCAGTGACCCAGGACAGGTCAATCAGCCCCAGCATTTT.

This clonotype was found many times. The V and J genes are TRBV5-6 and TRBJ1-1; perhaps TRBD1 as D (6 bases). The CDR3 has 14 amino acids. The germline CDR1 and CDR2 sequences are SGHDT and YYEEEE. V lost 4 bases, J lost 4 bases, and 14 bases lay in between. The CDR3 is CASSQGWGLTEAFF. The CDR3 DNA sequence: TGTGCCAGCAGCCAAGGGTGGGGGCTCACTGAAGCTTTCTTT.

This clonotype was seen repeatedly, ten times or more. This sequence joins TRBV7-8 and TRBJ2-1, with D perhaps matching TRBD2 (6 bases). Germline V gene sequence: CDR1 SGHVS, CDR2 FQNEAQ. V lost 0 bases to trimming and J lost 8 bases, with 11 bases between them. The CDR3 has 14 residues. This CDR3 reads CASSLAGTGDEQFF. DNA of the CDR3: TGTGCCAGCAGCTTAGCAGGGACTGGGGATGAGCAGTTCTTC.

The chain joins TRBV12-3 or TRBV12-4 to TRBJ2-1, with 14 bases lining up with TRBD2. V lost 7 bases to trimming and J lost 7 bases; unmatched junction nucleotides: 9. The CDR3 has 16 residues. The CDR3 DNA reads as TGTGCCAGCACCCTGGGGACTAGCGGGAGTCGGAATGAGCAGTTCTTC. Its protein is CASTLGTSGSRNEQFF.

There are many counts of this clonotype. The chain links TRBV15 to TRBJ1-1, with D unclear. The CDR3 runs 15 residues. V lost 0 bases and J lost 5, with 13 bases in between. CDR1 LNHNV and CDR2 YYDKDF come from the germline V gene (reference sequence). CDR3 DNA: TGTGCCACCAGCAGAGATCTAGGGCAAGGGACTGAAGCTTTCTTT. This encodes CATSRDLGQGTEAFF.

This clonotype appeared many times. V usage is TRBV29-1 and J usage is TRBJ2-2; 8 bases agree with TRBD2. Germline values: CDR1 SQVTM, CDR2 ANQGSEA. Trimming at V came to 7 bases and at J to 4 bases, leaving 11 bases not matched to a gene. This CDR3 region has 15 residues. The CDR3 DNA reads as TGCAGCGCCCGGGCTTCGGGAGGGGGCACCGGGGAGCTGTTTTTT. Its protein product is CSARASGGGTGELFF.

With regard to this clonotype: Given a much more abundant clone one base away, this may be a read error. The chain combines TRBV29-1 with TRBJ2-7; 8 bases are a match to TRBD1. The trim removed 5 bases at V and 6 bases at J, leaving 9 bases unmatched. Per germline, CDR1 SQVTM and CDR2 ANQGSEA. The CDR3 consists of 13 residues. CDR3 residues: CSVPGQEPSEQYF. The DNA of the CDR3 is TGCAGCGTTCCGGGACAGGAGCCCAGCGAGCAGTACTTC.

On this clonotype itself: A much larger clone lies a single base off, so this may be a read error. The chain has TRBV29-1 and TRBJ2-3; 12 positions agree with TRBD2. This CDR3 region has 15 residues. The germline V gene encodes CDR1 SQVTM and CDR2 ANQGSEA. The CDR3 DNA sequence: TGCAGCGCTAGACTAGCGGGAGCGGTTACAGGTACGCAGTATTTT. This gives the protein CSARLAGAVTGTQYF.

This clonotype has only a few counts. CDR3 sequence reads: CASRIGQMNTEAFF. The CDR3 nucleotides read TGTGCCAGCAGGATAGGACAGATGAACACTGAAGCTTTCTTT. The chain joins TRBV28 to TRBJ1-1; D possibly corresponds to TRBD1 (6 bases). The CDR3 totals 14 residues. Trimming removed 6 bases at V and 0 bases at J, with 11 bases between. Germline CDR1 is MDHEN and CDR2 is SYDVKM.